The entry below describes one T cell receptor (beta chain). Antigen specificity is unknown. The CDR3 is 15 residues long. Trimming removed 5 bases from V and 6 bases from J; junction bases left unmatched: 9. Germline loops: CDR1 SGHTA, CDR2 FQGNSA. Only in-frame clones appear in the TCRdb table, and some are missing; sequencing was by immunoSEQ multiplex PCR. The table shows just under 75,000 clones, with about 78% occurring only once. This sample stems from a study of T cell responses to AZD1222 COVID-19 vaccine. Study-wide points: Nearly half of spike-specific TCRs reportedly go after variant regions that carry no mutations.

The sample in question was peripheral blood, obtained 28 days after the second AZD1222 dose. The chain uses TRBV7-2 and TRBJ1-5, with 8 bases lining up with TRBD1. This clonotype originated in an adult who received the AZD1222 COVID-19 vaccine. CDR3 DNA sequence: TGTGCCAGCAGCCCAGGACAGGGTGTAGGTCAGCCCCAGCATTTT. This codes for CASSPGQGVGQPQHF.